These T cell receptor beta chains were read from a single sample in a study of cytomegalovirus exposure and HLA in healthy donors. TCRdb's table, derived via immunoSEQ multiplex PCR, lists solely in-frame clones and lacks some. The sample has 100,000 to 120,000 clones; more than 70% are singletons. The sequencing input was PBMCs. These TCRs come from a woman in her fifties or sixties in good health and CMV-seropositive. The CDR3 runs from the conserved cysteine through the conserved F or W. A D gene is named only where the DNA matches it firmly. The size entry is marked missing in some rows and otherwise reads once, few, many or a size class.

CDR3 DNA: TGCGCCAGCAGCTTTACATCGGACAGGGGGCCTGAAGCTTTCTTT
CDR3 protein: CASSFTSDRGPEAFF
clone size: NA
D gene: TRBD1
J gene: TRBJ1-1
V gene: TRBV5-1

CDR3 DNA: TGTGCCAGCAGCCCCCGGACAGCCAACTATGGCTACACCTTC
CDR3 protein: CASSPRTANYGYTF
clone size: NA
D gene: NA
J gene: TRBJ1-2
V gene: TRBV9

CDR3 DNA: TGCGCCAGCAGACAAAGTGTGAGCACAGATACGCAGTATTTT
CDR3 protein: CASRQSVSTDTQYF
clone size: NA
D gene: NA
J gene: TRBJ2-3
V gene: TRBV5-1

CDR3 DNA: TGTGCCAGTAGCCAACTAGGCTACGAGCAGTACTTC
CDR3 protein: CASSQLGYEQYF
clone size: NA
D gene: NA
J gene: TRBJ2-7
V gene: TRBV19

CDR3 DNA: TGTGCCAGCATCAAAAGGGGGCTCACTGAAGCTTTCTTT
CDR3 protein: CASIKRGLTEAFF
clone size: NA
D gene: TRBD1
J gene: TRBJ1-1
V gene: TRBV11-2

CDR3 DNA: TGTGCCAGCAGCTTAGTGGACAGAAAGTACGAGCAGTACTTC
CDR3 protein: CASSLVDRKYEQYF
clone size: NA
D gene: NA
J gene: TRBJ2-7
V gene: TRBV11-1

CDR3 DNA: TGTGCCAGCAGCGTAAAGGGGACTCCATTAGCTAACTATGGCTACACCTTC
CDR3 protein: CASSVKGTPLANYGYTF
clone size: few
D gene: NA
J gene: TRBJ1-2
V gene: TRBV9

CDR3 DNA: TGCGCCAGCAGCGAGAGACAGGGTCAGCCCCAGCATTTT
CDR3 protein: CASSERQGQPQHF
clone size: NA
D gene: TRBD1
J gene: TRBJ1-5
V gene: TRBV5-1

CDR3 DNA: TGTGCCAGCAGTCGCCCGGGACTAATCTACGAGCAGTACTTC
CDR3 protein: CASSRPGLIYEQYF
clone size: NA
D gene: TRBD2
J gene: TRBJ2-7
V gene: TRBV6-5

CDR3 DNA: TGTGCCAGCAGTGTTGGACTAGCGGTAACCTACGAGCAGTACTTC
CDR3 protein: CASSVGLAVTYEQYF
clone size: NA
D gene: TRBD2
J gene: TRBJ2-7
V gene: TRBV2